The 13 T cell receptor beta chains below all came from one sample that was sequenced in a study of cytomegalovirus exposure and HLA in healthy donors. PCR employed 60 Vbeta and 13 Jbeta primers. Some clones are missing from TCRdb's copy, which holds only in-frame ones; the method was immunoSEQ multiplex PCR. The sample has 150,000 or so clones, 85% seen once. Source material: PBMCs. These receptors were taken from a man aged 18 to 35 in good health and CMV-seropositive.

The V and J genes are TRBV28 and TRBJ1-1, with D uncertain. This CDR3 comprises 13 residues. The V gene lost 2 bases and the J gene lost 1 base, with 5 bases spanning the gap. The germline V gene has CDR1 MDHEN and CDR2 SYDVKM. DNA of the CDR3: TGTGCCAGCAGTTTAGGGCGGAACACTGAAGCTTTCTTT. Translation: CASSLGRNTEAFF.

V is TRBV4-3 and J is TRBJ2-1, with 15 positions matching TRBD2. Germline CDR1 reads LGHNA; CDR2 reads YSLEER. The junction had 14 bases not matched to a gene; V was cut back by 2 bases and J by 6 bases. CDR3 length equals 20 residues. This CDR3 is CASSQRRGTSGGSFRNEQFF. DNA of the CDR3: TGCGCCAGCAGCCAACGCCGAGGGACTAGCGGGGGGTCTTTCCGCAATGAGCAGTTCTTC.

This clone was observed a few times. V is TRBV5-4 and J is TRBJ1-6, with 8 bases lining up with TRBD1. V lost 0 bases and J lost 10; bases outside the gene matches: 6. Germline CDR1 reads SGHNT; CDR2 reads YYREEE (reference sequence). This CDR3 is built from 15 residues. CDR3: CASSLGQGAGSPLHF. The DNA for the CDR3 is TGTGCCAGCAGCTTGGGGCAGGGGGCGGGATCACCCCTCCACTTT.

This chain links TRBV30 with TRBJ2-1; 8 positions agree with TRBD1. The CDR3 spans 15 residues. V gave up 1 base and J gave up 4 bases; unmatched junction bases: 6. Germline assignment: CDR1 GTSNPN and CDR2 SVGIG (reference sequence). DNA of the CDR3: TGTGCCTGGAGTGCCGGACAGGGAACATACAATGAGCAGTTCTTC. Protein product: CAWSAGQGTYNEQFF.

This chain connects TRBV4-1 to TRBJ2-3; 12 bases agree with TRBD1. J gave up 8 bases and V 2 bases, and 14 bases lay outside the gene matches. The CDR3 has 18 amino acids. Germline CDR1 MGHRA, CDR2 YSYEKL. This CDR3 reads CASSQPGTGGRLQGTQYF. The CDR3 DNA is TGCGCCAGCAGCCAACCTGGGACAGGGGGCCGCCTGCAGGGTACGCAGTATTTT.

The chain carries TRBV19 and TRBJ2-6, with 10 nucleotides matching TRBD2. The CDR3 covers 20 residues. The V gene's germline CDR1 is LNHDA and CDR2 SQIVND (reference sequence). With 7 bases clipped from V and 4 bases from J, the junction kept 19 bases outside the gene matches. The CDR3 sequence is CASTKGGLAGAHPGANVLTF. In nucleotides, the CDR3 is TGTGCCAGTACTAAAGGAGGGCTAGCGGGGGCCCACCCCGGGGCCAACGTCCTGACTTTC.

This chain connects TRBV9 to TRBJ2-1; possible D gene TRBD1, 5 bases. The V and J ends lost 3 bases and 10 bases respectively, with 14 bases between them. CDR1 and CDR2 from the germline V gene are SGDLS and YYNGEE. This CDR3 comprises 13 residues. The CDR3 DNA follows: TGTGCCAGCAGCGGAGGCAGGGCTGGGGAGCAGTTCTTC. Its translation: CASSGGRAGEQFF.

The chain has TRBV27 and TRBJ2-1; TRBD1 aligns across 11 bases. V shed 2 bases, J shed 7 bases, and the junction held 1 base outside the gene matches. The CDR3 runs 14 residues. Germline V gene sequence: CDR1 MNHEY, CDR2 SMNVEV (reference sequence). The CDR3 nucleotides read TGTGCCAGCAGTTTAGGGACAGGGGGGAATGAGCAGTTCTTC. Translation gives CASSLGTGGNEQFF.

CDR3: CASRTTTGVVEQYF. CDR3 DNA sequence: TGTGCCAGCAGGACGACAACAGGGGTGGTCGAGCAGTACTTC. This chain uses TRBV27 with TRBJ2-7; 7 bases fit TRBD1. The germline V gene encodes CDR1 MNHEY and CDR2 SMNVEV (reference sequence). After removal of 6 bases from V and 6 bases from J, the junction contained 11 bases not matched to a gene. The CDR3 covers 14 residues.

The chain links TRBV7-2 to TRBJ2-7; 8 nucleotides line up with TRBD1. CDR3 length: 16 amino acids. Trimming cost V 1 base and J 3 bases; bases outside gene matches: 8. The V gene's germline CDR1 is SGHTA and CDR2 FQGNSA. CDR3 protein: CASSLGAGGILYEQYF. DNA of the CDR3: TGTGCCAGCAGCTTAGGGGCAGGGGGCATCCTCTACGAGCAGTACTTC.

The CDR3 sequence: CASSGLANEQFF. In DNA, the CDR3 is TGTGCCAGCAGTGGACTAGCAAATGAGCAGTTCTTC. The chain is built from TRBV13 and TRBJ2-1; TRBD2 agrees at 8 bases. The length of the CDR3 is 12 residues. Trimming took 6 bases from V and 7 from J; bases not matched to a gene: 2. Germline values: CDR1 PRHDT, CDR2 FYEKMQ (reference sequence).

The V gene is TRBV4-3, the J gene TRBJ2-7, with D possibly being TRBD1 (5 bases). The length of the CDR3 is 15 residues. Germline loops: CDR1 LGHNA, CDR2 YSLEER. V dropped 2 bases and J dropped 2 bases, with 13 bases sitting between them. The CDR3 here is CASSQRQGGAYEQYF. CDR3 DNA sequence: TGCGCCAGCAGCCAACGGCAGGGTGGGGCCTACGAGCAGTACTTC.

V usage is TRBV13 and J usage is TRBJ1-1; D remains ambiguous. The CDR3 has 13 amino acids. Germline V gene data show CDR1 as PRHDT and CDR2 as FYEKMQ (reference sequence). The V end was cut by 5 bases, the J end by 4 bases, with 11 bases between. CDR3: CASSTGGFTEAFF. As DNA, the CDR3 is TGTGCCAGCAGCACCGGAGGATTCACTGAAGCTTTCTTT.